This T cell receptor beta chain is from a study of shared clonotypes between healthy human individuals. The naive CD8 subset, CD45RO-negative cells positively selected for CCR7, excluded terminally differentiated effector memory CD45RA+ cells. Measured with immunoSEQ multiplex PCR; TCRdb has only the in-frame clones, and not every one. This sample carries about 2 million clones, over 85% of them seen once, and the ten largest clones take 0.9% to 1.4%. CDR1 and CDR2 from the germline V gene are MNHNS and SASEGT. The V and J ends lost 7 bases and 0 bases respectively, with 9 bases between them. There are 13 residues in the CDR3.

The sample taken for sequencing was naive CD8+ T cells sorted from blood. V gene TRBV6-1 combines with J gene TRBJ2-5, with D unclear. The clonotype comes from a man between 18 and 29 years old in good health. DNA of the CDR3: TGTGCCAGCATCGGCCAGGACCAAGAGACCCAGTACTTC. Protein product: CASIGQDQETQYF.